This TCR beta chain is drawn from a study of response to subunit inactivated influenza vaccine. The CDR3 extends over 16 amino acids. V dropped 5 bases and J dropped 3 bases, with 19 bases sitting between them. In germline, CDR1 is LNHDA, CDR2 SQIVND (reference sequence). TCRdb re-called the RT-PCR reads with MiXCR, one entry per CDR3 protein. Of about 150,000 distinct CDR3 sequences listed, about 10% were seen once; the top ten hold roughly 33%. This clonotype was counted only a few times. The sequenced sample was CD8+ T cells sorted from PBMCs, obtained roughly 24 months after vaccination. The sequence came from a man between 45 and 75 years old who received an inactivated influenza vaccine. V and J are TRBV19 and TRBJ2-5; TRBD1 is a possible D gene (6 bases). CDR3 in DNA: TGTGCCAGTAGTCCTGATCTGGGGGCCGAGAAAGAGACCCAGTACTTC. Protein: CASSPDLGAEKETQYF.